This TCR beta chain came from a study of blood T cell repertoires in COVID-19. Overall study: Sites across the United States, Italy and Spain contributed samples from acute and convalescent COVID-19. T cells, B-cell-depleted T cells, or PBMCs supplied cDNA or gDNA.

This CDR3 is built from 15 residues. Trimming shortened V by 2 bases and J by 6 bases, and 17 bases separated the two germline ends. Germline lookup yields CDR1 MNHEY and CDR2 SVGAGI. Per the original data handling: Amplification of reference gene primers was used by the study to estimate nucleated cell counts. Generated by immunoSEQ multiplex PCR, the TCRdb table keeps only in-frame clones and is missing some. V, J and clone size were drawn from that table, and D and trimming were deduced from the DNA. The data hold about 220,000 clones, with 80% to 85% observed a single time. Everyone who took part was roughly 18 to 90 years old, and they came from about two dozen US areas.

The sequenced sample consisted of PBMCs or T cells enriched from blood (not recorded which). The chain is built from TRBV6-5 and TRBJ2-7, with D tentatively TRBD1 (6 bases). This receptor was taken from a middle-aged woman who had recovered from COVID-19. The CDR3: CASSYDSTGKGEQYV. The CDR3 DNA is TGTGCCAGCAGTTACGATTCAACAGGGAAAGGCGAGCAGTACGTC.